This TCR beta chain derives from a study of PD-1 blockade in classical Hodgkin lymphoma. General study results and limits: Relative to healthy donors, newly diagnosed patients reportedly had lower baseline TCR diversity, which was reported as lower still in relapsed/refractory patients. Patients who responded completely had about the same baseline diversity as newly diagnosed patients. Only CD4+ TCR diversity, not CD8+, had risen significantly by C4D1. Any patient who commenced nivolumab under 1 year after ASCT was excluded.

Germline V gene sequence: CDR1 SGHDT, CDR2 YYEEEE. The length of the CDR3 is 14 residues. The germline V and J ends were trimmed by 2 bases and 4 bases, with 10 bases remaining between them. As to this clone: Its antigen remains unknown. Different DNA sequences within this sample yield the same CDR3.

Each patient's relapse followed autologous stem cell transplantation, and brentuximab vedotin exposure varied. Researchers used magnetic negative selection to pull out pure CD4+ T cells from thawed PBMCs. Clones were read by immunoSEQ multiplex PCR, and TCRdb kept only the in-frame ones, dropping some. The table records under 8,500 clones, almost 80% of them present only once. V is TRBV5-6 and J is TRBJ2-1; D remains unclear. This TCR was recovered from a human donor with classical Hodgkin lymphoma. Sample: CD4+ T cells from blood, taken at baseline. The CDR3 nucleotides read TGTGCCAGCAGCTTACCGGGCCCATACAATGAGCAGTTCTTC. Protein: CASSLPGPYNEQFF.